This TCR beta chain comes out of a study of blood T cell repertoires in COVID-19. Seattle patient enrollment occurred during active infection, with longitudinal follow-up thereafter. Germline V gene sequence: CDR1 GTSNPN, CDR2 SVGIG (reference sequence). The CDR3 has 16 residues. Trimming took off 0 bases at V and 3 bases at J, with 16 bases between the two ends. The authors' processing: Amplification with reference gene primers provided the estimates of nucleated cell counts. Method: immunoSEQ multiplex PCR; TCRdb's copy keeps in-frame clones and lacks some. From that table come the V and J calls and clone size; the DNA was used to work out D and trimming. The data show 85,000 to 100,000 clones, about 86% seen once.

The chain recombines TRBV30 with TRBJ2-3, with no clear D. This receptor was obtained from a man aged 45-65 years with COVID-19, enrolled during active disease. The material sequenced was peripheral blood. The CDR3 DNA sequence: TGTGCCTGGAGTGTACCGGCAGGCCCAGGAACAGATACGCAGTATTTT. Translated, it gives CAWSVPAGPGTDTQYF.